Listed below are T cell receptor beta chains from one sample, sequenced in a study of T cell responses to AZD1222 COVID-19 vaccine. Produced via immunoSEQ multiplex PCR; TCRdb's table is partial and in-frame only. The table lists 90,000 to 110,000 clones, 80% to 90% of them singletons, with around 45% in the top ten. Specimen: peripheral blood, collected 28 days after the second AZD1222 dose. All receptors come from an adult who received the AZD1222 COVID-19 vaccine. Both conserved end residues are part of each CDR3. A D gene is named only where the DNA matches it firmly. Clone size is given for some rows only: seen once, a few or many times, or a class if the clone is expanded.

TGTGCCAGCAGCTTGGCGGCAAATGAAAAACTGTTTTTT	CASSLAANEKLFF	TRBV5-4	once	TRBJ1-4	NA
TGTGCCAGTTCCGATGCCTCCCACTCCTATAATTCACCCCTCCACTTT	CASSDASHSYNSPLHF	TRBV19	NA	TRBJ1-6	NA
TGTGCCAGTAGAAACCGGGACATAGTCAGTGGCTACACCTTC	CASRNRDIVSGYTF	TRBV19	few	TRBJ1-2	NA
TGTGCCAGCAGGGAGAAGACCTACAATGAGCAGTTCTTC	CASREKTYNEQFF	TRBV28	few	TRBJ2-1	NA
TGTGCCAGCAGCCAAGACCCCTACGAGCAGTACTTC	CASSQDPYEQYF	TRBV28	NA	TRBJ2-7	NA
TGTGCCAGCAGCCCCGGGACAGGGTCTGGAAACACCATATATTTT	CASSPGTGSGNTIYF	TRBV11-2	NA	TRBJ1-3	TRBD1
TGTGCCAGCTCACGGACGGATCTCAAGAACACTGAAGCTTTCTTT	CASSRTDLKNTEAFF	TRBV18	NA	TRBJ1-1	NA
TGTGCCAGCGGCCGGACAGGGGGCTTGGGCAATCAGCCCCAGCATTTT	CASGRTGGLGNQPQHF	TRBV28	few	TRBJ1-5	TRBD1
TGTGCCAGCAGCTTACCTTCCTGGGACAGAAACCAAGAGACCCAGTACTTC	CASSLPSWDRNQETQYF	TRBV5-6	NA	TRBJ2-5	TRBD1
TGTGCCAGTAGTATGTCCAGGGATCATGGCTACACCTTC	CASSMSRDHGYTF	TRBV19	few	TRBJ1-2	NA
TGTGCCTCAAGCCGGGGGGGCGTTACCTACGAGCAGTACTTC	CASSRGGVTYEQYF	TRBV6-5	NA	TRBJ2-7	TRBD2
TGCGCCAGCAGCTTGGCTTGGGACACGGTCACTGAAGCTTTCTTT	CASSLAWDTVTEAFF	TRBV5-1	once	TRBJ1-1	NA
TGCGCCAGCAGCCAAGATCGAAGTCCTCCCTACGAGCAGTACTTC	CASSQDRSPPYEQYF	TRBV4-1	NA	TRBJ2-7	NA
TGCGCCAGCAGCCCTGGACAGGGCCCTTCCTACGAGCAGTACTTC	CASSPGQGPSYEQYF	TRBV4-1	NA	TRBJ2-7	TRBD1
TGCGCCAGCAGCTTGGGAGACAGGGGGCTCTACGAGCAGTACTTC	CASSLGDRGLYEQYF	TRBV5-1	NA	TRBJ2-7	TRBD1
TGTGCCAGCAGTTTGCGAGGACAGGGGTTGGGCACTGAAGCTTTCTTT	CASSLRGQGLGTEAFF	TRBV27	NA	TRBJ1-1	TRBD1
TGTGCCAGCAGCTTAGACGGGGGGGTCGGGACAGATACGCAGTATTTT	CASSLDGGVGTDTQYF	TRBV7-8	NA	TRBJ2-3	TRBD2
TGTGCCAGCAGCTTAGCCCAGGGCAGCACCGGGGAGCTGTTTTTT	CASSLAQGSTGELFF	TRBV7-2	NA	TRBJ2-2	NA
TGCGCCAGCAGCTTGGGGCTAGCGGGAGGCGGCGATGAGCAGTTCTTC	CASSLGLAGGGDEQFF	TRBV5-1	NA	TRBJ2-1	TRBD2
TGCGCCAGCAGGGAGATAGAGCCTCTAGAGCAGTACTTC	CASREIEPLEQYF	TRBV5-1	NA	TRBJ2-7	NA
TGTGCCAGCAGTTTTTCTACCGGGACAGGGGATGGCTACACCTTC	CASSFSTGTGDGYTF	TRBV27	NA	TRBJ1-2	TRBD1
TGTGCTAGTGGTTCACGCAACCGGGACAGCTACGAGCAGTACTTC	CASGSRNRDSYEQYF	TRBV12-5	once	TRBJ2-7	TRBD1
TGTGCCAGCAGCCAAGGCAGGGTCTACGAGCAGTACTTC	CASSQGRVYEQYF	TRBV3-1/TRBV3-2	NA	TRBJ2-7	NA
TGTGCCAGCACCGCTTCTAGCGGGAGCGATGAGCAGTTCTTC	CASTASSGSDEQFF	TRBV28	NA	TRBJ2-1	TRBD2
TGTGCCAGTAGGAGAGAGAACACTGAAGCTTTCTTT	CASRRENTEAFF	TRBV19	NA	TRBJ1-1	NA
TGTGCCAGCAGTGCCAGGGGGGCTGCAACTAATGAAAAACTGTTTTTT	CASSARGAATNEKLFF	TRBV11-2	NA	TRBJ1-4	TRBD1
TGTGCCAGCAGCTTTCGGGGACAAGAGACCCAGTACTTC	CASSFRGQETQYF	TRBV7-9	NA	TRBJ2-5	NA
TGTGCCAGCAGCCCCACCACTAGCGGGATTTACACCGGGGAGCTGTTTTTT	CASSPTTSGIYTGELFF	TRBV7-3	NA	TRBJ2-2	TRBD2
TGCGCCAGCAGCTTAGGGCGCGGGAGTAACTACAATGAGCAGTTCTTC	CASSLGRGSNYNEQFF	TRBV5-1	NA	TRBJ2-1	TRBD2
TGTGCCACCGACTCGGGACTTCCGCAGAGCGAGCAGTACTTC	CATDSGLPQSEQYF	TRBV15	NA	TRBJ2-7	NA
TGTGCCAGCAGCCGGGGGCGGGTAAACGAGCAGTACTTC	CASSRGRVNEQYF	TRBV11-2	NA	TRBJ2-7	NA
TGCGCCAGCAGCTCTACGGACAGTCTCGGTGGCTACACCTTC	CASSSTDSLGGYTF	TRBV5-1	NA	TRBJ1-2	NA